This TCR beta chain is drawn from a study of cytomegalovirus exposure and HLA in healthy donors. This CDR3 comprises 15 residues. Trimming pared 4 bases from V and 9 bases from J, leaving 19 bases between. From germline, CDR1 is SEHNR and CDR2 FQNEAQ (reference sequence). Primers: 60 Vbeta forward and 13 Jbeta reverse. Profiling relied on immunoSEQ multiplex PCR, and the TCRdb table lists in-frame clones only, not all of them. The repertoire holds approximately 170,000 clones, 60% to 80% seen once, with approximately 3.4% in the top ten. The V and J genes are TRBV7-9 and TRBJ2-1, with TRBD2 as a possible D gene (6 bases). Material for sequencing was PBMCs. The TCR sequence derives from a female donor in good health and CMV-seronegative. The CDR3 DNA follows: TGTGCCAGCAGCTCGCCAGAGGTTGCAGCGGGTGAGCAGTTCTTC. Translating gives CASSSPEVAAGEQFF.